This TCR beta chain comes out of a study of T-cell memory formation after mild COVID-19. Across the study: Largely, the TCR clusters proved donor specific.

V dropped 3 bases and J dropped 10 bases, with 12 bases sitting between them. This CDR3 comprises 12 residues. CDR1 is SGDLS and CDR2 is YYNGEE in the germline V gene. On this clonotype itself: The antigen remains undetermined.

5'RACE with constant-segment primers yielded barcoded, UMI-tagged TCR alpha and TCR beta cDNA libraries. In TCRdb, the 5' RACE reads were re-called with MiXCR into one record per CDR3 protein. The repertoire includes 450,000 to 700,000 distinct CDR3 sequences, roughly 18% of them detected once, and 12% sits in the top ten. Study-level points and caveats: Still unconfirmed is whether the second-wave clones peaking on day 37 recognized SARS-CoV-2. Later expanders leaned CD4+, whereas day 15 to 85 contracting clones were balanced CD4/CD8.

The material sequenced was PBMCs or a T cell subset sorted from them (not recorded which). This receptor was obtained from an adult woman who had mild COVID-19 (a few samples of this study predate the infection). Cell type and time point are not known. This rearrangement joins TRBV9 to TRBJ2-3; D gene uncertain. The CDR3 sequence: CASSGGGDPQYF. In DNA form, the CDR3 reads TGTGCCAGCAGCGGGGGTGGGGATCCGCAGTATTTT.